Within the sample, the clone carrying this TCR beta chain is medium-sized. The antigen remains unidentified. Assay used: immunoSEQ multiplex PCR; TCRdb lists only in-frame clones, some missing. The table records fewer than 40,000 clones, 73% of them present only once. Template: tumor biopsy or peripheral blood genomic DNA, roughly 550-6,004 ng per sample. This CDR3 has 15 amino acids. The trim removed 5 bases at V and 9 bases at J, leaving 12 bases unmatched. Germline loops: CDR1 KGHSH, CDR2 LQKENI. The sample comes from a study of T cells in tumors after PD-1 blockade. At the level of the study: Blood samples averaged around 110,000 templates (range about 23,000-260,000) and over 35,000 unique clonotypes. Overall study results and limits: Some novel exhausted tumor clones appeared in pre-treatment blood, suggesting peripheral recruitment.

The chain is built from TRBV18 and TRBJ2-2; 7 nucleotides align to TRBD1. This TCR was recovered from a human donor with basal cell carcinoma. Source: PBMCs, taken after anti-PD-1 treatment. Written as DNA, the CDR3 is TGTGCCAGCTCATCGGGACAGTCATCGTCAAGGGAGCTGTTTTTT. As protein: CASSSGQSSSRELFF.